A selection of T cell receptor beta chains follows, all from one sample in a study of blood T cell repertoires in COVID-19. Data came from immunoSEQ multiplex PCR; TCRdb stores just in-frame clones and leaves some out. This sample has approximately 260,000 clones, with approximately 86% found just once. The sample consisted of PBMCs or T cells enriched from blood (not recorded which). The receptors derive from a woman in her twenties or thirties with acute COVID-19. Both conserved end residues are part of each CDR3. D genes are given only for firm matches. Clone size is stated in some rows and not others, as once, few, many or a class when expanded.

j_gene: TRBJ1-1
v_gene: TRBV28
abundance: -
d_gene: -
CDR3aa: CASSPRGGVKGAFF
CDR3nt: TGTGCCAGCAGTCCCAGAGGGGGGGTCAAGGGGGCTTTCTTT

j_gene: TRBJ2-3
v_gene: TRBV20-1
abundance: -
d_gene: -
CDR3aa: CSASSPRGSTDTQYF
CDR3nt: TGCAGTGCTAGTTCGCCACGGGGTAGCACAGATACGCAGTATTTT

j_gene: TRBJ1-1
v_gene: TRBV19
abundance: once
d_gene: -
CDR3aa: CASSISVNTEAFF
CDR3nt: TGTGCCAGTAGTATCTCAGTGAACACTGAAGCTTTCTTT

j_gene: TRBJ1-4
v_gene: TRBV28
abundance: -
d_gene: -
CDR3aa: CASSRDSATNEKLFF
CDR3nt: TGTGCCAGCAGTCGCGACAGTGCAACTAATGAAAAACTGTTTTTT

j_gene: TRBJ1-6
v_gene: TRBV3-1/TRBV3-2
abundance: -
d_gene: -
CDR3aa: CASSQDWGPDSPLHF
CDR3nt: TGTGCCAGCAGCCAAGATTGGGGCCCCGATTCACCCCTCCACTTT

j_gene: TRBJ1-4
v_gene: TRBV5-1
abundance: -
d_gene: TRBD1
CDR3aa: CASSLGTGDATNEKLFF
CDR3nt: TGCGCCAGCAGCTTGGGGACAGGGGATGCAACTAATGAAAAACTGTTTTTT

j_gene: TRBJ2-3
v_gene: TRBV4-1
abundance: -
d_gene: -
CDR3aa: CASSQFLGGATDTQYF
CDR3nt: TGCGCCAGCAGCCAATTTTTAGGGGGGGCTACAGATACGCAGTATTTT

j_gene: TRBJ2-7
v_gene: TRBV7-2
abundance: -
d_gene: -
CDR3aa: CASSLDPGISSYEQYF
CDR3nt: TGTGCCAGCAGCTTAGATCCCGGGATTAGCTCCTACGAGCAGTACTTC

j_gene: TRBJ1-6
v_gene: TRBV6-1
abundance: -
d_gene: TRBD1
CDR3aa: CASSEHRGSSPLHF
CDR3nt: TGTGCCAGCAGTGAGCACAGGGGCTCGTCACCCCTCCACTTT

j_gene: TRBJ2-5
v_gene: TRBV24-1
abundance: -
d_gene: TRBD1
CDR3aa: CATSDLRTGFETQYF
CDR3nt: TGTGCCACCAGTGATTTACGGACAGGGTTTGAGACCCAGTACTTC

j_gene: TRBJ2-7
v_gene: TRBV7-9
abundance: -
d_gene: -
CDR3aa: CASSLRGIDEQYF
CDR3nt: TGTGCCAGCAGCTTACGGGGGATCGACGAGCAGTACTTC

j_gene: TRBJ2-5
v_gene: TRBV7-2
abundance: -
d_gene: TRBD1
CDR3aa: CASSLVPLHRGNVETQYF
CDR3nt: TGTGCCAGCAGCTTAGTCCCCCTCCACAGGGGTAACGTAGAGACCCAGTACTTC

j_gene: TRBJ1-1
v_gene: TRBV7-3
abundance: once
d_gene: TRBD1
CDR3aa: CASSQGTAMNTEAFF
CDR3nt: TGTGCCAGCAGTCAGGGGACAGCCATGAACACTGAAGCTTTCTTT

j_gene: TRBJ2-2
v_gene: TRBV7-9
abundance: once
d_gene: TRBD1
CDR3aa: CASSSGQAPNTGELFF
CDR3nt: TGTGCCAGCAGCTCAGGACAGGCCCCGAACACCGGGGAGCTGTTTTTT

j_gene: TRBJ2-7
v_gene: TRBV30
abundance: -
d_gene: -
CDR3aa: CAWSNRPYEQYF
CDR3nt: TGTGCCTGGAGTAACAGGCCCTACGAGCAGTACTTC

j_gene: TRBJ2-7
v_gene: TRBV19
abundance: -
d_gene: TRBD1
CDR3aa: CASRAGTEAYEQYF
CDR3nt: TGTGCCAGTAGAGCCGGGACAGAGGCCTACGAGCAGTACTTC

j_gene: TRBJ1-6
v_gene: TRBV3-1/TRBV3-2
abundance: -
d_gene: TRBD1
CDR3aa: CASSPRGRVSPLHF
CDR3nt: TGTGCCAGCAGCCCCAGGGGGCGCGTGTCACCCCTCCACTTT

j_gene: TRBJ1-2
v_gene: TRBV2
abundance: -
d_gene: -
CDR3aa: CASREQGPYGYTF
CDR3nt: TGTGCCAGCAGAGAACAGGGTCCCTATGGCTACACCTTC

j_gene: TRBJ2-3
v_gene: TRBV3-1/TRBV3-2
abundance: -
d_gene: -
CDR3aa: CASSQDTSGRADTQYF
CDR3nt: TGTGCCAGCAGCCAAGATACAAGCGGGCGAGCAGATACGCAGTATTTT

j_gene: TRBJ2-4
v_gene: TRBV5-8
abundance: -
d_gene: TRBD1
CDR3aa: CASSLVRQGIQYF
CDR3nt: TGTGCCAGCAGCTTGGTTCGACAGGGCATTCAGTACTTC

j_gene: TRBJ1-2
v_gene: TRBV28
abundance: few
d_gene: -
CDR3aa: CASSSIPTSLTGRGGYTF
CDR3nt: TGTGCCAGCAGTTCGATACCCACTAGCCTGACGGGGAGAGGTGGCTACACCTTC

j_gene: TRBJ2-1
v_gene: TRBV3-1/TRBV3-2
abundance: -
d_gene: TRBD2
CDR3aa: CASSSGLAGGLGDEQFF
CDR3nt: TGTGCCAGCAGCTCGGGACTAGCGGGGGGTCTGGGGGATGAGCAGTTCTTC

j_gene: TRBJ1-5
v_gene: TRBV11-3
abundance: -
d_gene: -
CDR3aa: CASSLAGVSNQPQHF
CDR3nt: TGTGCCAGCAGCTTAGCAGGGGTAAGCAATCAGCCCCAGCATTTT

j_gene: TRBJ1-2
v_gene: TRBV5-4
abundance: few
d_gene: -
CDR3aa: CASSPTTPYGYTF
CDR3nt: TGTGCCAGCAGCCCCACGACACCCTATGGCTACACCTTC

j_gene: TRBJ2-1
v_gene: TRBV5-1
abundance: -
d_gene: TRBD1
CDR3aa: CASSGDRVRDEQFF
CDR3nt: TGCGCCAGCAGCGGCGACAGGGTTCGGGATGAGCAGTTCTTC

j_gene: TRBJ1-1
v_gene: TRBV2
abundance: -
d_gene: -
CDR3aa: CATADQVPEAFF
CDR3nt: TGTGCCACAGCGGATCAAGTGCCTGAAGCTTTCTTT

j_gene: TRBJ2-3
v_gene: TRBV5-1
abundance: few
d_gene: TRBD2
CDR3aa: CASSLALAADTDTQYF
CDR3nt: TGCGCCAGCAGCTTGGCCCTAGCGGCGGACACAGATACGCAGTATTTT

j_gene: TRBJ1-5
v_gene: TRBV28
abundance: -
d_gene: -
CDR3aa: CASSPDQPQHF
CDR3nt: TGTGCCAGCAGCCCCGATCAGCCCCAGCATTTT

j_gene: TRBJ1-5
v_gene: TRBV4-3
abundance: -
d_gene: -
CDR3aa: CASSQDRDTDLGKQPQHF
CDR3nt: TGCGCCAGCAGCCAAGATAGGGACACCGACCTTGGGAAGCAGCCCCAGCATTTT

j_gene: TRBJ2-1
v_gene: TRBV15
abundance: once
d_gene: TRBD2
CDR3aa: CATSRNRKTGTSGSNEQFF
CDR3nt: TGTGCCACCAGCCGAAATAGAAAAACCGGGACTAGCGGGAGCAATGAGCAGTTCTTC

j_gene: TRBJ2-1
v_gene: TRBV29-1
abundance: -
d_gene: -
CDR3aa: CSVGLSLGNEQFF
CDR3nt: TGCAGCGTTGGACTCTCGTTGGGCAATGAGCAGTTCTTC

j_gene: TRBJ2-3
v_gene: TRBV14
abundance: -
d_gene: TRBD2
CDR3aa: CASSQAGTSGRILTDTQYF
CDR3nt: TGTGCCAGCAGCCAAGCCGGGACTAGCGGGAGGATATTGACAGATACGCAGTATTTT

j_gene: TRBJ2-7
v_gene: TRBV5-4
abundance: -
d_gene: -
CDR3aa: CASSSGRGRGRYEQYF
CDR3nt: TGTGCCAGCAGCTCAGGAAGGGGGCGGGGCCGCTACGAGCAGTACTTC

j_gene: TRBJ1-5
v_gene: TRBV28
abundance: few
d_gene: -
CDR3aa: CASSFRGLQPQHF
CDR3nt: TGTGCCAGCAGTTTCAGGGGTCTGCAGCCCCAGCATTTT

j_gene: TRBJ2-5
v_gene: TRBV15
abundance: -
d_gene: -
CDR3aa: CATSRGASLETQYF
CDR3nt: TGTGCCACCAGCAGAGGAGCTAGCCTTGAGACCCAGTACTTC

j_gene: TRBJ2-7
v_gene: TRBV9
abundance: -
d_gene: -
CDR3aa: CASSVEGGDSYEQYF
CDR3nt: TGTGCCAGCAGCGTAGAGGGCGGGGACAGCTACGAGCAGTACTTC

j_gene: TRBJ2-7
v_gene: TRBV5-4
abundance: few
d_gene: TRBD1
CDR3aa: CASSLVGRQGTLYEQYF
CDR3nt: TGTGCCAGCAGCTTGGTTGGGAGACAGGGGACCCTCTACGAGCAGTACTTC

j_gene: TRBJ2-1
v_gene: TRBV28
abundance: -
d_gene: TRBD1
CDR3aa: CASSLPGTGINEQFF
CDR3nt: TGTGCCAGCAGTTTGCCTGGGACAGGGATCAATGAGCAGTTCTTC

j_gene: TRBJ1-6
v_gene: TRBV5-1
abundance: -
d_gene: -
CDR3aa: CASSPGGVLGNSPLHF
CDR3nt: TGCGCCAGCAGCCCCGGAGGAGTCCTGGGCAATTCACCCCTCCACTTT

j_gene: TRBJ2-1
v_gene: TRBV19
abundance: once
d_gene: -
CDR3aa: CASSDSGSSYNEQFF
CDR3nt: TGTGCCAGTAGTGATAGCGGTTCCTCCTACAATGAGCAGTTCTTC

j_gene: TRBJ1-4
v_gene: TRBV28
abundance: -
d_gene: -
CDR3aa: CASSLRQDPTNEKLFF
CDR3nt: TGTGCCAGCAGCCTTAGACAGGACCCAACTAATGAAAAACTGTTTTTT

j_gene: TRBJ1-4
v_gene: TRBV28
abundance: -
d_gene: -
CDR3aa: CASSPTGSVNEKLFF
CDR3nt: TGTGCCAGCAGTCCTACAGGGTCAGTTAATGAAAAACTGTTTTTT

j_gene: TRBJ1-2
v_gene: TRBV19
abundance: few
d_gene: -
CDR3aa: CASRSDDGYYGYTF
CDR3nt: TGTGCCAGCCGGAGCGACGACGGATACTATGGCTACACCTTC

j_gene: TRBJ2-7
v_gene: TRBV6-6
abundance: -
d_gene: -
CDR3aa: CASSTRGGAYEQYF
CDR3nt: TGTGCCAGCAGTACTCGGGGAGGAGCCTACGAGCAGTACTTC

j_gene: TRBJ1-4
v_gene: TRBV5-1
abundance: -
d_gene: -
CDR3aa: CASSLQGVTNEKLFF
CDR3nt: TGCGCCAGCAGCCTCCAGGGTGTAACTAATGAAAAACTGTTTTTT

j_gene: TRBJ2-2
v_gene: TRBV28
abundance: -
d_gene: -
CDR3aa: CASSFGHRELFF
CDR3nt: TGTGCCAGCAGTTTCGGACACAGGGAGCTGTTTTTT

j_gene: TRBJ1-1
v_gene: TRBV7-2
abundance: -
d_gene: TRBD1
CDR3aa: CASSRDRYEKAFF
CDR3nt: TGTGCCAGCAGTCGGGACAGATACGAAAAAGCTTTCTTT

j_gene: TRBJ1-1
v_gene: TRBV3-1/TRBV3-2
abundance: -
d_gene: -
CDR3aa: CASSQGGNTEAFF
CDR3nt: TGTGCCAGCAGCCAAGGAGGAAACACTGAAGCTTTCTTT

j_gene: TRBJ2-1
v_gene: TRBV10-3
abundance: -
d_gene: TRBD2
CDR3aa: CAMTRERGPYNEQFF
CDR3nt: TGTGCCATGACCCGGGAGCGGGGTCCCTACAATGAGCAGTTCTTC

j_gene: TRBJ2-1
v_gene: TRBV5-4
abundance: -
d_gene: TRBD1
CDR3aa: CASSPGGAGYNEQFF
CDR3nt: TGTGCCAGCAGCCCAGGGGGCGCGGGTTACAATGAGCAGTTCTTC

j_gene: TRBJ2-1
v_gene: TRBV18
abundance: -
d_gene: TRBD1
CDR3aa: CASSPGQGLGSYNEQFF
CDR3nt: TGTGCCAGCTCACCGGGACAGGGGCTAGGCTCCTACAATGAGCAGTTCTTC

j_gene: TRBJ1-2
v_gene: TRBV6-5
abundance: -
d_gene: -
CDR3aa: CASSYSGGYPNYGYTF
CDR3nt: TGTGCCAGCAGTTACAGCGGGGGGTATCCTAACTATGGCTACACCTTC